These 19 T cell receptor beta chains originate from one sample sequenced in a study of blood T cell repertoires in COVID-19. The protocol was immunoSEQ multiplex PCR, while the TCRdb copy is restricted to in-frame clones and leaves out a portion. The sample has about 55,000 clones, roughly 80% seen once. The sample taken for sequencing was peripheral blood. Every receptor here comes from a human donor in a cohort sampled during active or convalescent COVID-19.

This rearrangement joins TRBV6-1 to TRBJ2-4, with D possibly matching TRBD1 (6 bases). CDR1 and CDR2 from the germline V gene are MNHNS and SASEGT. V was trimmed by 2 bases and J by 10 bases, leaving 18 bases between them. CDR3 length: 15 amino acids. The DNA for the CDR3 is TGTGCCAGCAGTGAAACTGGGGGCCTCACCACTATTCAGTACTTC. Translated, it gives CASSETGGLTTIQYF.

This sequence joins TRBV6-5 and TRBJ2-7; TRBD1 aligns across 7 bases. Germline V CDR1 and CDR2: MNHEY, SVGAGI. The CDR3 runs 14 residues. Trimming removed 7 bases from V and 2 bases from J; junction bases left unmatched: 8. CDR3 sequence reads: CASNQQGLPYEQYF. CDR3 DNA sequence: TGTGCCAGCAATCAACAGGGGCTGCCCTACGAGCAGTACTTC.

J is TRBJ2-2 and V is TRBV9; 10 bases match TRBD1. Trimming took 3 bases from V and 8 from J; bases not matched to a gene: 7. Germline V gene data show CDR1 as SGDLS and CDR2 as YYNGEE. CDR3 size: 15 residues. This CDR3 is CASSDRQGAIGELFF. The CDR3 nucleotides read TGTGCCAGCAGCGACCGACAGGGGGCTATTGGGGAGCTGTTTTTT.

This clone was seen only a few times. This chain uses TRBV27 with TRBJ2-3, with D tentatively TRBD1 (5 bases). CDR3 length: 15 amino acids. In germline, CDR1 is MNHEY, CDR2 SMNVEV (reference sequence). V was clipped by 2 bases and J by 4 bases, with 13 bases between them. The CDR3 bases are TGTGCCAGCAGTTTAGCGCAGGGTAGGGCAGATACGCAGTATTTT. Translated, it gives CASSLAQGRADTQYF.

Concerning this clone: One end of the junction fails to match germline, which may point to a read error. The chain is built from TRBV7-7 and TRBJ1-5, with 11 bases identical to TRBD1. CDR1 and CDR2 (germline): SSHAT, FNYEAQ (reference sequence). The CDR3 loop spans 15 amino acids. For the CDR3, the DNA is TGTGCTAGCAGCGTCGGACAGGGGGCTAATCAGCCCCAGCATTTT. It yields the protein CASSVGQGANQPQHF.

The chain has TRBV5-6 and TRBJ2-3; TRBD1 is a possible D gene (5 bases). V shed 2 bases and J shed 3 bases, with 13 bases lying between them. CDR3 length: 15 residues. CDR1 and CDR2 (germline): SGHDT, YYEEEE. The chain's CDR3 is CASSFSGRATDTQYF. In DNA, the CDR3 is TGTGCCAGCAGCTTCTCGGGCAGGGCTACAGATACGCAGTATTTT.

V is TRBV6-2 or TRBV6-3 and J is TRBJ1-1; maybe TRBD1 (6 bases). V was clipped by 2 bases and J by 3 bases, with 19 bases between them. The CDR3 extends over 17 amino acids. Germline V CDR1 and CDR2: MNHEY, SVGEGT. CDR3 amino acids: CASSYTPGSGGHTEAFF. The CDR3 nucleotides are TGTGCCAGCAGTTACACGCCAGGTTCGGGGGGCCACACTGAAGCTTTCTTT.

The gene calls are TRBV3-1 (or the pseudogene TRBV3-2) and TRBJ2-1; TRBD2 matches 7 bases. This CDR3 is 13 amino acids long. CDR1 and CDR2 from the germline V gene are LGHDT and YNNKEL (reference sequence). V gave up 4 bases and J gave up 8 bases; unmatched junction bases: 5. CDR3 DNA sequence: TGTGCCAGCAGCCCTCGACTAGCATATGAGCAGTTCTTC. It codes for CASSPRLAYEQFF.

The chain links TRBV7-9 to TRBJ2-5; D is uncertain. Germline assignment: CDR1 SEHNR and CDR2 FQNEAQ (reference sequence). V dropped 5 bases and J dropped 1 base, with 5 bases sitting between them. The CDR3 has 12 amino acids. As DNA, the CDR3 is TGTGCCAGCAGCCCCTCCCAAGAGACCCAGTACTTC. The encoded protein is CASSPSQETQYF. Supplemented by reference TRBV7-9 and TRBJ2-5, the full variable domain reads DTGVSQNPRHKITKRGQNVTFRCDPISEHNRLYWYRQTLGQGPEFLTYFQNEAQLEKSRLLSDRFSAERPKGSFSTLEIQRTEQGDSAMYLCASSPSQETQYFGPGTRLLVL.

The chain employs TRBV6-2 or TRBV6-3 and TRBJ1-6; 7 bases match TRBD1. V trimming: 4 bases; J trimming: 9 bases; junction bases outside the gene matches: 3. Germline values: CDR1 MNHEY, CDR2 SVGEGT. CDR3 length equals 13 residues. CDR3 DNA sequence: TGTGCCAGCAGTTGGAACAGGGGTTCACCCCTCCACTTT. Its translation: CASSWNRGSPLHF.

The chain carries TRBV10-3 and TRBJ2-3, with D maybe TRBD2 (5 bases). Germline CDR1 ENHRY, CDR2 SYGVKD. This CDR3 region has 13 residues. The germline V and J ends were trimmed by 6 bases and 1 base, with 8 bases remaining between them. DNA for the CDR3: TGTGCCATCAGGGATAGCGGCACAGATACGCAGTATTTT. This sequence encodes CAIRDSGTDTQYF.

V gene TRBV4-2 combines with J gene TRBJ2-3, with TRBD2 as a possible D gene (5 bases). The V gene lost 0 bases and the J gene lost 1 base, with 8 bases spanning the gap. The CDR3 consists of 15 residues. Looked up from germline, CDR1 is LGHNA and CDR2 is YNFKEQ. In DNA form, the CDR3 reads TGTGCCAGCAGCCAAGATTTGGGAGGCACAGATACGCAGTATTTT. It yields the protein CASSQDLGGTDTQYF.

This clone was detected a few times. The genes are TRBV18 and TRBJ2-2, with TRBD1 identical over 7 bases. CDR3 size: 16 residues. CDR1 and CDR2 from the germline V gene are KGHSH and LQKENI. V lost 4 bases and J lost 2; bases outside the gene matches: 7. CDR3 DNA sequence: TGTGCCAGCTCACTGCAGGGGGAAGGAAACACCGGGGAGCTGTTTTTT. This encodes CASSLQGEGNTGELFF.

This sequence joins TRBV15 and TRBJ1-4; 9 nucleotides line up with TRBD1. This CDR3 comprises 14 residues. V was clipped by 3 bases and J by 8 bases; unmatched bases: 4. Germline V CDR1 and CDR2: LNHNV, YYDKDF (reference sequence). In DNA form, the CDR3 reads TGTGCCACCAGCAGGGACAGGGGAGGCGAAAAACTGTTTTTT. This gives the protein CATSRDRGGEKLFF. Filled out from reference TRBV15 and TRBJ1-4, the complete variable domain reads DAMVIQNPRYQVTQFGKPVTLSCSQTLNHNVMYWYQQKSSQAPKLLFHYYDKDFNNEADTPDNFQSRRPNTSFCFLDIRSPGLGDTAMYLCATSRDRGGEKLFFGSGTQLSVL.

The gene calls are TRBV6-5 and TRBJ1-6, with D possibly matching TRBD1 (6 bases). Germline V gene lookup returns CDR1 MNHEY and CDR2 SVGAGI. V was clipped by 11 bases and J by 5 bases, with 16 bases between them. CDR3 length equals 14 residues. The CDR3 sequence is CAARGQFDNSPLHF. DNA for the CDR3: TGTGCCGCCAGAGGACAGTTTGATAATTCACCCCTCCACTTT.

The chain uses TRBV5-6 and TRBJ2-2, with a tentative D call TRBD1 (5 bases). Trimming stripped 4 bases from V and 3 bases from J, with 13 bases between. CDR3 length: 15 residues. CDR1 SGHDT and CDR2 YYEEEE come from the germline V gene. CDR3 sequence: CASSQGAPYTGELFF. The CDR3 nucleotides are TGTGCCAGCAGCCAAGGGGCCCCATACACCGGGGAGCTGTTTTTT.

The chain couples TRBV7-2 to TRBJ2-3; a possible D gene is TRBD2 (7 bases). CDR3 length equals 14 residues. Germline V CDR1 and CDR2: SGHTA, FQGNSA. The V end was cut by 6 bases, the J end by 4 bases, with 14 bases between. DNA for the CDR3: TGTGCCAGCAGGGGAGGGGGGCCTGCAGATACGCAGTATTTT. It is translated as CASRGGGPADTQYF.

The J gene is TRBJ1-3, the V gene TRBV5-5, with 7 bases identical to TRBD1. Per germline, CDR1 SGHKS and CDR2 YYEKEE (reference sequence). The CDR3 covers 16 residues. With V trimmed by 1 base and J by 0 bases, 4 bases remained unmatched. The CDR3: CASSLQRGPSGNTIYF. DNA of the CDR3: TGTGCCAGCAGCTTGCAAAGGGGGCCCTCTGGAAACACCATATATTTT.

The chain is built from TRBV18 and TRBJ1-2, with D maybe TRBD1 (5 bases). The CDR3 is made up of 14 amino acids. Germline V lookup: CDR1 KGHSH, CDR2 LQKENI. V was clipped by 1 base and J by 0 bases, with 6 bases between them. The DNA for the CDR3 is TGTGCCAGCTCACCACAGGGGCCTAACTATGGCTACACCTTC. The encoded protein is CASSPQGPNYGYTF. Filled out from reference TRBV18 and TRBJ1-2, the complete variable domain reads NAGVMQNPRHLVRRRGQEARLRCSPMKGHSHVYWYRQLPEEGLKFMVYLQKENIIDESGMPKERFSAEFPKEGPSILRIQQVVRGDSAAYFCASSPQGPNYGYTFGSGTRLTVV.